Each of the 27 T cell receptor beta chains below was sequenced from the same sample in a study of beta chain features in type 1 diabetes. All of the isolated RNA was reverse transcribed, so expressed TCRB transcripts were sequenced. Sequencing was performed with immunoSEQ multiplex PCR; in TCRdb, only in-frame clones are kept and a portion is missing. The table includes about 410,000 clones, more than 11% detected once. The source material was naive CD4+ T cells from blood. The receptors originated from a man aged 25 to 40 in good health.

CDR3 in amino acids: CASSARAGVTDTQYF. The CDR3 DNA sequence: TGTGCCAGCAGCGCCCGAGCGGGAGTTACAGATACGCAGTATTTT. This chain joins TRBV9 and TRBJ2-3; 8 nucleotides agree with TRBD2. Germline values: CDR1 SGDLS, CDR2 YYNGEE. Trimming took 3 bases from V and 3 from J; bases not matched to a gene: 6. CDR3 size: 15 residues.

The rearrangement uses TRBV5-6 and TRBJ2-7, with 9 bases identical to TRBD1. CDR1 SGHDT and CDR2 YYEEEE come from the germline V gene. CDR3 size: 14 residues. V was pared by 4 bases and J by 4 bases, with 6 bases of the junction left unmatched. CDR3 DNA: TGTGCCAGCAGCCAAAGGACAGGGGAGTACGAGCAGTACGTC. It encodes CASSQRTGEYEQYV.

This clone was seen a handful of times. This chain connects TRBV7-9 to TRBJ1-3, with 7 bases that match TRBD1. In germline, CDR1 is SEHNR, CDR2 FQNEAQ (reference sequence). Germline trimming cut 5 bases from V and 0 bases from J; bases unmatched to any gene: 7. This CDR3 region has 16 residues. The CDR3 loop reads CASSPRGTVSGNTIYF. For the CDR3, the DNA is TGTGCCAGCAGCCCTAGGGGGACAGTCTCTGGAAACACCATATATTTT.

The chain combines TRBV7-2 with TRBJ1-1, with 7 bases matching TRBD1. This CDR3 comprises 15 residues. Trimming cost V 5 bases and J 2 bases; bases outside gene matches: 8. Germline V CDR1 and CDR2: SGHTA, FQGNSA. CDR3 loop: CASSPRDRLNTEAFF. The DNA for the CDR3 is TGTGCCAGCAGCCCCAGGGACAGACTAAACACTGAAGCTTTCTTT.

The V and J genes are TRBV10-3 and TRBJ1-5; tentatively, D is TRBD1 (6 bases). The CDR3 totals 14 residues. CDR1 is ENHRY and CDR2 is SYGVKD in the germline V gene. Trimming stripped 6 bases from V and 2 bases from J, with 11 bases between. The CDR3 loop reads CAISMEGGNQPQHF. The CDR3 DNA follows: TGTGCCATCAGCATGGAGGGGGGCAATCAGCCCCAGCATTTT.

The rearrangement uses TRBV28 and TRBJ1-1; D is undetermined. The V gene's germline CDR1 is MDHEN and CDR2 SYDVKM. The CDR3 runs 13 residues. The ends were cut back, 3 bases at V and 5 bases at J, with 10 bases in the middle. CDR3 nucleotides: TGTGCCAGCAGTTTCGAGGGCTTTACTGAAGCTTTCTTT. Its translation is CASSFEGFTEAFF.

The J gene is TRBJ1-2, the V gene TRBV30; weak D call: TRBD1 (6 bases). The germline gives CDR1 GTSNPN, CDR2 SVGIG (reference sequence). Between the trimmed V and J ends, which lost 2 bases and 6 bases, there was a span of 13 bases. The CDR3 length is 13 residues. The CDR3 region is CAWSSGVAHGYTF. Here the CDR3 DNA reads TGTGCCTGGAGTTCAGGGGTAGCGCATGGCTACACCTTC.

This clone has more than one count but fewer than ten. The DNA of the CDR3 is TGTGCCATCAGTGATTCACTAGCGGGGGGAGAGACCCAGTACTTC. This translates into CAISDSLAGGETQYF. The chain links TRBV10-3 to TRBJ2-5; TRBD2 matches at 12 bases. The ends lost 3 bases at V and 4 bases at J; junction bases unmatched: 3. CDR1 is ENHRY and CDR2 is SYGVKD in the germline V gene. The CDR3 spans 15 residues.

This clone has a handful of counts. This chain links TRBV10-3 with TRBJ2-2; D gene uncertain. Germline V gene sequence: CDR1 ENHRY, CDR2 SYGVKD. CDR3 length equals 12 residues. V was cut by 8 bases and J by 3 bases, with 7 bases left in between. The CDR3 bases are TGTGCCATCCGACCGGACACCGGGGAGCTGTTTTTT. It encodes CAIRPDTGELFF.

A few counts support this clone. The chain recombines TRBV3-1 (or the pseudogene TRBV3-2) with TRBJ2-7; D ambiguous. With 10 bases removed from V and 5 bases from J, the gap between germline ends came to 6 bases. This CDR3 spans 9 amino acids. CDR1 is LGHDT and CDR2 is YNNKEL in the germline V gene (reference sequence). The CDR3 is CANSNEQYV. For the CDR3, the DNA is TGTGCCAATTCGAACGAGCAGTACGTC.

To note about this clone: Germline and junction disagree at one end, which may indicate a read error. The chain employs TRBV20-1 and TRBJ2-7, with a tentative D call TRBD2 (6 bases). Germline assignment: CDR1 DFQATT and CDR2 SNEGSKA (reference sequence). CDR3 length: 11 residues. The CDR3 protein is CSARGGETQIF. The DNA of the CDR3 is TGCAGTGCTAGAGGCGGGGAGACCCAGATCTTC.

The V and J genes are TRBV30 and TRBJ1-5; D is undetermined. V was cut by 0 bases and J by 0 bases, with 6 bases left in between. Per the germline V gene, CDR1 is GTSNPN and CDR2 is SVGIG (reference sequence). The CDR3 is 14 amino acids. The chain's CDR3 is CAWSVVSSNQPQHF. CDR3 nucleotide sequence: TGTGCCTGGAGTGTAGTCTCTAGCAATCAGCCCCAGCATTTT.

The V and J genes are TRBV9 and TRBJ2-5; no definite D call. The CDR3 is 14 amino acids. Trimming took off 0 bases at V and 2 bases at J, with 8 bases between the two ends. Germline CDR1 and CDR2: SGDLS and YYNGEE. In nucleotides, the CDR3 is TGTGCCAGCAGCGTAGGCGTCAAGCAAGAGACCCAGTACTTC. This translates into CASSVGVKQETQYF.

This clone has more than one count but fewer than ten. The CDR3 coding sequence is TGTGCCATCGCTTTTAGCGGGGGCACAGATACGCAGTATTTT. The encoded protein is CAIAFSGGTDTQYF. The chain recombines TRBV10-3 with TRBJ2-3; TRBD2 aligns across 8 bases. This CDR3 comprises 14 residues. CDR1 ENHRY and CDR2 SYGVKD come from the germline V gene. Trimming cost V 8 bases and J 1 base; bases outside gene matches: 5.

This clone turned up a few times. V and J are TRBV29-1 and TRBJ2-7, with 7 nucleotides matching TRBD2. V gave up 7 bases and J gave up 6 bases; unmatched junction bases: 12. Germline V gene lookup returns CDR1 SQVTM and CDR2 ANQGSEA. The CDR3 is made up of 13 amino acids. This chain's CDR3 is CSGVRGRKCEQYV. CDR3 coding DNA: TGCAGCGGCGTCCGCGGGAGAAAGTGCGAGCAGTACGTC.

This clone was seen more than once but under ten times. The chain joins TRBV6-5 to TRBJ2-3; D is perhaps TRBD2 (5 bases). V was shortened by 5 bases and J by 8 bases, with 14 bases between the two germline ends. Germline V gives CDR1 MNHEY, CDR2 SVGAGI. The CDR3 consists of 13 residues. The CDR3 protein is CASSPRTRGTQYF. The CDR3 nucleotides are TGTGCCAGCAGTCCCCGGACTCGGGGTACGCAGTATTTT.

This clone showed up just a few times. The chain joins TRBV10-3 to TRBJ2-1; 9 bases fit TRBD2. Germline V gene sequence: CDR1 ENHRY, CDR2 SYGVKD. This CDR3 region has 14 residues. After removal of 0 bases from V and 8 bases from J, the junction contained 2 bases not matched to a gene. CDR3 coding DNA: TGTGCCATCAGTGAGTCGCGGGGGGGCGATGAGCAGTTCTTC. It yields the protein CAISESRGGDEQFF.

The CDR3 reads CASSRTGVIEQYV. DNA for the CDR3: TGTGCCAGCAGCCGGACAGGGGTCATCGAGCAGTACGTC. The chain employs TRBV28 and TRBJ2-7; 9 positions agree with TRBD1. In germline, CDR1 is MDHEN, CDR2 SYDVKM. This CDR3 has 13 amino acids. The J segment lost 6 bases and the V segment lost 6 bases, leaving 6 bases of the junction unmatched.

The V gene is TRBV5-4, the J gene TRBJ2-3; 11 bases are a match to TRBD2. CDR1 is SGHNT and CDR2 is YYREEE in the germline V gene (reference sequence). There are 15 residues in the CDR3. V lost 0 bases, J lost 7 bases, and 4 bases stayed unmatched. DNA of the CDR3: TGTGCCAGCAGCTTGGAGACTAGCGGGGTTAATACGCAGTATTTT. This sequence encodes CASSLETSGVNTQYF.

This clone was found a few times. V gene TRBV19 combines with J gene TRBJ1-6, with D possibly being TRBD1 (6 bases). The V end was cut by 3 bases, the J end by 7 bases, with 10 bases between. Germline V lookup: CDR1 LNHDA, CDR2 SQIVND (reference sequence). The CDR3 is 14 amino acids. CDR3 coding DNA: TGTGCCAGTAGTATGGTCGGGGGCAATTCACCCCTCCACTTT. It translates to CASSMVGGNSPLHF. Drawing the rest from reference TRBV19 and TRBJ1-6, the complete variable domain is DGGITQSPKYLFRKEGQNVTLSCEQNLNHDAMYWYRQDPGQGLRLIYYSQIVNDFQKGDIAEGYSVSREKKESFPLTVTSAQKNPTAFYLCASSMVGGNSPLHFGNGTRLTVT.

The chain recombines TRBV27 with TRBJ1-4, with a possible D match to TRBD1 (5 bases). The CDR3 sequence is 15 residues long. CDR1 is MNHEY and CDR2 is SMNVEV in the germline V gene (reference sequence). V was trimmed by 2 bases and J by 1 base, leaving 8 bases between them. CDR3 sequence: CASSLQGQTNEKLFF. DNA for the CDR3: TGTGCCAGCAGTTTACAGGGCCAAACTAATGAAAAACTGTTTTTT.

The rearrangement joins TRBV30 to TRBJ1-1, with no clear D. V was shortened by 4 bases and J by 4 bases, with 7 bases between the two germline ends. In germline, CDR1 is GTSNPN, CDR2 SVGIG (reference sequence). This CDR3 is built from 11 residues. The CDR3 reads CAWIGGTEAFF. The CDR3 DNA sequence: TGTGCCTGGATAGGTGGCACTGAAGCTTTCTTT. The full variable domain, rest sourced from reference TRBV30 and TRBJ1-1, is SQTIHQWPATLVQPVGSPLSLECTVEGTSNPNLYWYRQAAGRGLQLLFYSVGIGQISSEVPQNLSASRPQDRQFILSSKKLLLSDSGFYLCAWIGGTEAFFGQGTRLTVV.

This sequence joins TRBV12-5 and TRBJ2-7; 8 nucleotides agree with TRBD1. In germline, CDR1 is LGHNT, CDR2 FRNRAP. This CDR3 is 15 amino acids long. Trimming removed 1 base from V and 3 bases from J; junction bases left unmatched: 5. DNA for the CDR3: TGTGCTAGTGGTTTGGCACAGGGGGTGAACTACGAGCAGTACTTC. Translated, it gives CASGLAQGVNYEQYF. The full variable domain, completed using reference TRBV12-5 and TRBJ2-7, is DARVTQTPRHKVTEMGQEVTMRCQPILGHNTVFWYRQTMMQGLELLAYFRNRAPLDDSGMPKDRFSAEMPDATLATLKIQPSEPRDSAVYFCASGLAQGVNYEQYFGPGTRLTVT.

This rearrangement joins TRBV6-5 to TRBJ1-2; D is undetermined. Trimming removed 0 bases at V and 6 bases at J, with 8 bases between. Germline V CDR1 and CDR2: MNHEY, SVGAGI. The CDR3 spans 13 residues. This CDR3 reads CASSYSTAHGYTF. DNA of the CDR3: TGTGCCAGCAGTTACTCCACGGCGCATGGCTACACCTTC.

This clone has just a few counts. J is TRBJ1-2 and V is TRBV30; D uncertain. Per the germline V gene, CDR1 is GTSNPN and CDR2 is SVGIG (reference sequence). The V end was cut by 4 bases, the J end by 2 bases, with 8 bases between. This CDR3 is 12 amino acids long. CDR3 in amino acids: CAWTRQNYGYTF. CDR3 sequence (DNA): TGTGCCTGGACCCGTCAAAACTATGGCTACACCTTC.

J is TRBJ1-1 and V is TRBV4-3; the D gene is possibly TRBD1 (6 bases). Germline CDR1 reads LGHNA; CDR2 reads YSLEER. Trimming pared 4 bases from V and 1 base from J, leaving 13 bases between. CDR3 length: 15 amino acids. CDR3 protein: CASSLYREGNTEAFF. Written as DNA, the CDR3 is TGCGCCAGCAGCCTCTACAGGGAGGGGAACACTGAAGCTTTCTTT.

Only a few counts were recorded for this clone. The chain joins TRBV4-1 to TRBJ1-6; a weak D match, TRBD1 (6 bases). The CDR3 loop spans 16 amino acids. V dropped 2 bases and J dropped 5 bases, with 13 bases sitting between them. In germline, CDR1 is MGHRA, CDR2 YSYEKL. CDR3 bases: TGCGCCAGCAGCCAAACGGGACAACAGAATAATTCACCCCTCCACTTT. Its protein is CASSQTGQQNNSPLHF.